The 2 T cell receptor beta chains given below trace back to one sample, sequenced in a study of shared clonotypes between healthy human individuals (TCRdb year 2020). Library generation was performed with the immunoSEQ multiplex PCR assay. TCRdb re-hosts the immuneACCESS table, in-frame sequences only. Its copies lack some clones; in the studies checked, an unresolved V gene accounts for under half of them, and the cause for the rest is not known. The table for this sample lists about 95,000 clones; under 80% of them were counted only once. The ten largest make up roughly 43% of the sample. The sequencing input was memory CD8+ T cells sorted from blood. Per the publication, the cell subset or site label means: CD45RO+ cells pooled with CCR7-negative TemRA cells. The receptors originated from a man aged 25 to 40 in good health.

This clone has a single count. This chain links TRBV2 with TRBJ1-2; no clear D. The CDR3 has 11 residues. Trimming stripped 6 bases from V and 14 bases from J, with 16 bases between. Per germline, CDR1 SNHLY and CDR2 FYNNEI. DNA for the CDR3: TGTGCCAGCAGGGTGGACTCCGTCAGGACCTTC. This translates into CASRVDSVRTF. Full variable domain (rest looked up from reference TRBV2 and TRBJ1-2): EPEVTQTPSHQVTQMGQEVILRCVPISNHLYFYWYRQILGQKVEFLVSFYNNEISEKSEIFDDQFSVERPDGSNFTLKIRSTKLEDSAMYFCASRVDSVRTFGSGTRLTVV.

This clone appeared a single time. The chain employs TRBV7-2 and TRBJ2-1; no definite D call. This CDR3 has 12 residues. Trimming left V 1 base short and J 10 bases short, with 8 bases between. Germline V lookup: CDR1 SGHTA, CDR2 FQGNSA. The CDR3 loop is CASSLVGGEQFF. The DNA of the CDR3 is TGTGCCAGCAGCTTAGTCGGTGGGGAGCAGTTCTTC. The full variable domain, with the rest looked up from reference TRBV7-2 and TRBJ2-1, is GAGVSQSPSNKVTEKGKDVELRCDPISGHTALYWYRQSLGQGLEFLIYFQGNSAPDKSGLPSDRFSAERTGGSVSTLTIQRTQQEDSAVYLCASSLVGGEQFFGPGTRLTVL.